One sample yielded the 30 T cell receptor beta chains listed below, sequenced in a study of blood T cells in healthy people across ages (dated by TCRdb to about 2015). Library preparation employed 5' RACE. Sequenced using an Illumina HiSeq 2500. A second PCR of roughly 7 to 11 cycles was run with a J-beta primer mix and a sample-barcoded 5' primer. TCRdb reprocessing: public reads trimmed at Q25 with fastp, clones called with MiXCR, in-frame beta chains kept. Rows matching on CDR3 protein sequence are summarized as one entry with the most common DNA and genes. The sample table records 550,000 to 650,000 distinct CDR3 sequences; approximately 30% of these occur just once. The ten largest make up about a sixth of the sample. The sample was blood. These receptors were collected from an elderly woman in good health.

To note about this clonotype: One end of the junction fails to match germline, which may point to a read error. The chain recombines TRBV20-1 with TRBJ2-3, with 10 bases identical to TRBD2. This CDR3 region has 15 residues. CDR1 and CDR2 from the germline V gene are DFQATT and SNEGSKA (reference sequence). CDR3 loop: CSASVSGGSTDTRYF. CDR3 bases: TGCAGTGCTAGTGTTAGCGGGGGGTCCACAGATACGCGGTATTTT.

With regard to this clonotype: This CDR3 is missing its conserved last phenylalanine or tryptophan, likely due to a read error. The DNA is omitted, as the CDR3 cannot be located on it reliably, and the CDR3 follows TCRdb's listing. V gene TRBV5-1 combines with J gene TRBJ2-1; TRBD1, the table's D call, lacks a check against the DNA. Ends included, the CDR3 has 16 residues. Germline CDR1 reads SGHRS; CDR2 reads YFSETQ. CDR3 protein: CASSLGQGERGYTFGS.

Many counts were recorded for this clonotype. This rearrangement joins TRBV28 to TRBJ1-6; 7 bases are a match to TRBD1. The CDR3 covers 12 residues. Trimming took 7 bases from V and 7 from J; bases not matched to a gene: 1. CDR1 is MDHEN, CDR2 SYDVKM, per germline. CDR3 region: CASNRGNSPLHF. CDR3 nucleotides: TGTGCCAGCAACAGGGGCAATTCACCCCTCCACTTT.

About this clonotype itself: One base away lies a much larger clone, so this may be a sequencing read error. The chain combines TRBV30 with TRBJ1-2, with 7 nucleotides matching TRBD1. The CDR3 contains 14 residues. Germline CDR1 reads GTSNPN; CDR2 reads SVGIG (reference sequence). Here the CDR3 reads CAWGVQGRGNGYTF. The DNA for the CDR3 is TGTGCCTGGGGTGTACAGGGCAGGGGGAATGGCTACACCTTC.

This clonotype was counted a few times. The chain joins TRBV2 to TRBJ1-1; 9 nucleotides agree with TRBD1. Germline V gene lookup returns CDR1 SNHLY and CDR2 FYNNEI. The CDR3 length is 13 residues. Losses at the gene ends were 7 bases for V and 5 bases for J; bases not matched to a gene: 5. As DNA, the CDR3 is TGTGCCAGCAAACCGGACAGGGGAACTGAAGCTTTCTTT. As protein: CASKPDRGTEAFF.

This clonotype has just a few counts. The chain uses TRBV20-1 and TRBJ1-5; 9 bases match TRBD1. CDR3 length equals 17 residues. Germline lookup yields CDR1 DFQATT and CDR2 SNEGSKA (reference sequence). Trimming removed 4 bases from V and 4 bases from J; junction bases left unmatched: 14. The CDR3 DNA sequence: TGCAGTGCTACCGGGACAGGGACCGATTTTTTTAATCAGCCCCAGCATTTT. The encoded protein is CSATGTGTDFFNQPQHF.

In this sample, this clonotype turned up many times. The chain carries TRBV7-2 and TRBJ2-1, with 12 bases fitting TRBD2. The CDR3 covers 15 residues. After removal of 5 bases from V and 4 bases from J, the junction contained 3 bases not matched to a gene. CDR1 is SGHTA and CDR2 is FQGNSA in the germline V gene. The CDR3 sequence: CASSRGLAGYNEQFF. CDR3 bases: TGTGCCAGCAGCAGGGGACTAGCGGGTTACAATGAGCAGTTCTTC.

This clonotype came up many times. The V call is TRBV7-2, the J call TRBJ2-4; D may correspond to TRBD1 or TRBD2 (6 bases each). The germline gives CDR1 SGHTA, CDR2 FQGNSA. The ends were cut back, 4 bases at V and 8 bases at J, with 21 bases in the middle. The CDR3 totals 16 residues. CDR3 amino acids: CASSSRGALSMDIQYF. The CDR3 nucleotides read TGTGCCAGCAGCTCAAGGGGGGCCCTTTCCATGGACATTCAGTACTTC.

In this sample, this clonotype turned up once. The chain is built from TRBV12-3 or TRBV12-4 and TRBJ2-1; D gene unclear. CDR3 length: 15 residues. With 3 bases removed from V and 6 bases from J, the gap between germline ends came to 15 bases. CDR3 sequence: CASSLERNLPNEQFF. For the CDR3, the DNA is TGTGCCAGCAGTTTGGAACGCAATCTTCCCAATGAGCAGTTCTTC.

The chain uses TRBV15 and TRBJ1-1; D unresolved. V dropped 0 bases and J dropped 2 bases, with 10 bases sitting between them. This CDR3 is built from 15 residues. Germline values: CDR1 LNHNV, CDR2 YYDKDF (reference sequence). The CDR3 loop is CATSRDLGENTEAFF. The CDR3, as DNA: TGTGCCACCAGCAGAGATCTGGGCGAAAACACTGAAGCTTTCTTT.

To note about this clonotype: This may stem from a read error, because a much larger clone lies one nucleotide away. V and J are TRBV5-1 and TRBJ2-1, with unresolved D. TRBJ2-7 explains the end of the DNA better; the J call may be wrong. The CDR3 consists of 17 residues. Germline V lookup: CDR1 SGHRS, CDR2 YFSETQ. CDR3 region: CASSLAPGPSSYNEQYF. The DNA of the CDR3 is TGCGCCAGCAGCTTGGCTCCGGGCCCGAGCTCCTACAATGAGCAGTACTTC.

This clonotype was observed a few times. DNA for the CDR3: TGCGCCAGCAGCTTGGGGGGACAGCATTCACCCCTCCACTTT. This sequence encodes CASSLGGQHSPLHF. This chain joins TRBV5-1 and TRBJ1-6, with 7 positions matching TRBD1. V gave up 0 bases and J gave up 8 bases; unmatched junction bases: 2. CDR3 length: 14 residues. CDR1 SGHRS and CDR2 YFSETQ come from the germline V gene.

This clonotype appeared many times. This chain uses TRBV10-3 with TRBJ1-2; D gene unclear. The CDR3 sequence is 15 residues long. Germline V lookup: CDR1 ENHRY, CDR2 SYGVKD. V was cut by 1 base and J by 0 bases, with 9 bases left in between. CDR3 coding DNA: TGTGCCATCAGTGAGTTGGCAGAGACTAACTATGGCTACACCTTC. It yields the protein CAISELAETNYGYTF.

This clonotype has at least ten counts. This chain links TRBV20-1 with TRBJ2-1, with 8 bases lining up with TRBD2. The CDR3 has 13 residues. The V gene end was trimmed by 5 bases and the J gene end by 9 bases; junction bases not matched to a gene: 9. In germline, CDR1 is DFQATT, CDR2 SNEGSKA (reference sequence). CDR3 coding DNA: TGCAGTGCTTACCGGGGGGGTCTAGGTGAGCAGTTCTTC. Its translation is CSAYRGGLGEQFF.

This clonotype showed up just a few times. The chain has TRBV30 and TRBJ1-4, with 7 bases identical to TRBD1. Trimming took 1 base from V and 10 from J; bases not matched to a gene: 9. This CDR3 has 14 amino acids. CDR1 and CDR2 (germline): GTSNPN, SVGIG (reference sequence). CDR3 region: CAWSGMTGFGKLFF. CDR3 DNA: TGTGCCTGGAGTGGAATGACAGGGTTTGGAAAACTGTTTTTT.

This chain connects TRBV3-1 to TRBJ1-1; D may be TRBD1 (5 bases). V lost 1 base and J 2 bases, leaving 11 bases between the germline ends. CDR3 length: 15 amino acids. The germline gives CDR1 LGHDT, CDR2 YNNKEL (reference sequence). The CDR3 spells CASSQAEGRNTEAFF. In nucleotides, the CDR3 is TGTGCCAGCAGCCAAGCGGAGGGGCGAAACACTGAAGCTTTCTTT.

This clonotype was counted between two and nine times. A clone one base away is much larger, so this may be a read error. The rearrangement links TRBV28 to TRBJ2-1, with D possibly matching TRBD1 (5 bases). The length of the CDR3 is 14 residues. Trimming pared 6 bases from V and 5 bases from J, leaving 14 bases between. CDR1 and CDR2 (germline): MDHEN, SYDVKM. For the CDR3, the DNA is TGTGCCAGCAGGTTGGGGCCCATCGACAATGAGCAGTTCTTC. This translates into CASRLGPIDNEQFF.

This clonotype was seen many times. The rearrangement links TRBV5-5 to TRBJ2-4; D is uncertain. CDR3 length: 16 residues. Trimming removed 1 base at V and 2 bases at J, with 13 bases between. The germline V gene has CDR1 SGHKS and CDR2 YYEKEE (reference sequence). CDR3 in DNA: TGTGCCAGCAGCTTGTTGGTCGGGCTCACCAAAAACATTCAGTACTTC. Translating it yields CASSLLVGLTKNIQYF.

This clonotype was counted only a few times. The chain couples TRBV20-1 to TRBJ1-6; D possibly corresponds to TRBD1 (5 bases). The CDR3 is 13 amino acids. Germline values: CDR1 DFQATT, CDR2 SNEGSKA (reference sequence). Between the trimmed V and J ends, which lost 6 bases and 10 bases, there was a span of 16 bases. CDR3 bases: TGCAGTGCCCCGCAGGGTTTGTGGTCACCCCTCCACTTT. As protein: CSAPQGLWSPLHF.

The CDR3 bases are TGCAGTGCAGAATACCGCGGACGCCTTGAGACCCAGTACTTC. Protein sequence: CSAEYRGRLETQYF. The V gene is TRBV20-1, the J gene TRBJ2-5, with D unresolved. This CDR3 is built from 14 residues. With 6 bases removed from V and 5 bases from J, the gap between germline ends came to 19 bases. CDR1 DFQATT and CDR2 SNEGSKA come from the germline V gene (reference sequence).

The chain uses TRBV24-1 and TRBJ1-1; D is possibly TRBD1 (5 bases). The CDR3 spans 15 residues. V lost 4 bases, J lost 5 bases, and 16 bases lay in between. In germline, CDR1 is KGHDR, CDR2 SFDVKD. The CDR3 protein is CATSDTSGGGTEAFF. The CDR3 DNA is TGTGCCACCAGTGACACCTCGGGGGGGGGAACTGAAGCTTTCTTT.

This clonotype was detected only once. A read error may explain this, as a much larger clone is one base away. CDR3 sequence reads: CSARDGGWGYNF. The CDR3 DNA reads TGCAGTGCTAGAGATGGGGGTTGGGGCTACAACTTC. The rearrangement uses TRBV20-1 and TRBJ1-2, with D perhaps matching TRBD1 (5 bases). This CDR3 spans 12 amino acids. CDR1 is DFQATT and CDR2 is SNEGSKA in the germline V gene (reference sequence).

As for this clonotype: A clone one base away is much larger, so this may be a read error. The rearrangement links TRBV6-5 to TRBJ2-7; maybe TRBD1 (6 bases). CDR3 size: 16 residues. V gave up 6 bases and J gave up 7 bases, with 25 bases separating them. CDR1 and CDR2 (germline): MNHEY, SVGAGI. The CDR3 sequence is CASRPVGQNPYNEQYF. CDR3 DNA: TGTGCCAGCAGGCCGGTTGGACAGAACCCCTACAATGAGCAGTACTTC.

This clonotype was found many times. V usage is TRBV27 and J usage is TRBJ2-1, with a possible D match to TRBD2 (6 bases). The CDR3 sequence is 16 residues long. The germline V gene encodes CDR1 MNHEY and CDR2 SMNVEV (reference sequence). Trimming cost V 1 base and J 6 bases, with 16 bases left between them. In nucleotides, the CDR3 is TGTGCCAGCAGTTTATTGTGGGACTCCATAACCAATGAGCAGTTCTTC. Translated, it gives CASSLLWDSITNEQFF.

A remark on this clonotype: Germline and junction disagree at one end, which may indicate a read error. The V and J genes are TRBV7-2 and TRBJ2-3; 7 positions agree with TRBD2. Per the germline V gene, CDR1 is SGHTA and CDR2 is FQGNSA. This CDR3 has 16 amino acids. The CDR3 sequence is CARSLAGGASTDTQYF. The CDR3 bases are TGTGCCCGCAGCTTAGCGGGCGGGGCTAGCACAGATACGCAGTATTTT.

This clonotype showed up just a few times. This clone may be a read error of a much larger clone one base away. V is TRBV7-2 and J is TRBJ2-1; D possibly corresponds to TRBD1 (6 bases). Germline V gives CDR1 SGHTA, CDR2 FQGNSA. V gave up 1 base and J gave up 12 bases, with 10 bases separating them. CDR3 length: 12 residues. The CDR3 spells CASSLDEGVQFF. The DNA for the CDR3 is TGTGCCAGCAGCTTAGACGAGGGGGTGCAGTTCTTC.

The V gene is TRBV6-6, the J gene TRBJ1-1; no definite D call. This CDR3 is built from 15 residues. Trimming left V 6 bases short and J 3 bases short, with 17 bases between. Germline V gene data show CDR1 as MNHNY and CDR2 as SVGAGI (reference sequence). This CDR3 is CASRGRQPEDTEAFF. The CDR3, as DNA: TGTGCCAGCAGAGGACGGCAGCCGGAGGACACTGAAGCTTTCTTT.

This clonotype was observed at least ten times. The chain links TRBV29-1 to TRBJ1-2; D remains unclear. This CDR3 spans 16 amino acids. The V end lost 6 bases, the J end lost 8 bases, and 28 bases lay between the germline ends. Germline V gene lookup returns CDR1 SQVTM and CDR2 ANQGSEA. CDR3 region: CSVGLSPPAFLGGYTF. In DNA, the CDR3 is TGCAGCGTGGGCTTGAGTCCGCCGGCCTTCTTGGGGGGCTACACCTTC.

The table lists this clonotype with many counts. CDR3 region: CASSFPGTGKETQYF. The CDR3 DNA reads as TGTGCCAGCAGCTTCCCCGGGACAGGGAAAGAGACCCAGTACTTC. This chain links TRBV5-6 with TRBJ2-5; 9 bases fit TRBD1. In germline, CDR1 is SGHDT, CDR2 YYEEEE. V lost 2 bases to trimming and J lost 3 bases; unmatched junction nucleotides: 5. The CDR3 has 15 residues.

This clonotype was seen repeatedly, ten times or more. The chain links TRBV5-1 to TRBJ2-4; a weak D match, TRBD2 (6 bases). CDR1 is SGHRS, CDR2 YFSETQ, per germline. This CDR3 is 15 amino acids long. V lost 4 bases and J lost 4, with 15 bases in between. CDR3 DNA sequence: TGCGCCAGCAGCCCCCTGGGGGGAAAGAAAAACATTCAGTACTTC. Its protein is CASSPLGGKKNIQYF.